This TCR beta chain emerged from a study of T-cell reconstitution after alpha-beta-depleted transplantation in children. Library preparation (for TCRbeta) was performed with unique molecular identifiers. TCRdb independently ran MiXCR on the PCR reads; one entry per CDR3 protein. The sample has approximately 250,000 distinct CDR3 sequences, roughly a tenth seen once; the top ten hold around 5.1%. Per the germline V gene, CDR1 is SGHTA and CDR2 is FQGTGA. Trimming left V 4 bases short and J 1 base short, with 26 bases between. CDR3 length: 19 amino acids. The gene calls are TRBV7-3 and TRBJ2-7; D is unresolved. This TCR was sampled from a human donor who donated a stem cell graft to a child with SCID. The source was PBMCs from the stem cell graft donor, collected from the stem cell graft. The CDR3, as DNA: TGTGCCAGCAGCTCCGGGTTAGCTGGCCATCCCCTTCCTTCCTACGAGCAGTACTTC. Amino acid sequence: CASSSGLAGHPLPSYEQYF.